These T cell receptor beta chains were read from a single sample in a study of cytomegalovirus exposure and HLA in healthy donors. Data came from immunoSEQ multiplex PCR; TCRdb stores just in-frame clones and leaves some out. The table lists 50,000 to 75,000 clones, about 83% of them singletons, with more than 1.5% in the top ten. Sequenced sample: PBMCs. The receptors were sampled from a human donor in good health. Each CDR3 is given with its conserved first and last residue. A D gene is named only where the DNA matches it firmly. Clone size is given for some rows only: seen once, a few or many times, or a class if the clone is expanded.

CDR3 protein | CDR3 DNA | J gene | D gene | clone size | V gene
CAWTYQDRRTDTQYF | TGTGCCTGGACCTACCAGGACAGGCGCACAGATACGCAGTATTTT | TRBJ2-3 | TRBD1 | - | TRBV30
CASSPTGGSNQPQHF | TGTGCCAGCTCACCTACAGGGGGTAGCAATCAGCCCCAGCATTTT | TRBJ1-5 | TRBD1 | - | TRBV18
CASSRQGGGEKLFF | TGTGCCAGCAGTAGACAGGGGGGTGGAGAAAAACTGTTTTTT | TRBJ1-4 | TRBD1 | - | TRBV6-5
CASSETGRISAGYGYTF | TGTGCCAGCAGTGAAACAGGCAGGATATCGGCGGGGTATGGCTACACCTTC | TRBJ1-2 | - | - | TRBV6-1
CASSLPGSSYEQYF | TGTGCCAGCAGTTTACCGGGTAGCTCCTACGAGCAGTACTTC | TRBJ2-7 | - | - | TRBV28
CASSGTSGGANEQFF | TGTGCCAGCAGTGGGACTAGCGGGGGGGCCAATGAGCAGTTCTTC | TRBJ2-1 | TRBD2 | medium-sized | TRBV6-1
CASSLRGGDGNQPQHF | TGTGCCAGCAGCTTGAGAGGGGGCGACGGCAATCAGCCCCAGCATTTT | TRBJ1-5 | TRBD1 | - | TRBV5-6
CASSQKTAYNEQFF | TGTGCCAGCAGCCAAAAGACAGCTTACAATGAGCAGTTCTTC | TRBJ2-1 | - | - | TRBV14
CAIRSSGGDTDEQFF | TGTGCCATCAGATCATCAGGGGGCGATACCGACGAGCAGTTCTTC | TRBJ2-1 | TRBD1 | - | TRBV10-3
CASSLTQYTQSEFF | TGTGCCAGCAGCCTCACCCAGTACACCCAATCCGAGTTCTTC | TRBJ2-1 | - | - | TRBV7-9
CASSLPPGLAGGHNEQFF | TGTGCCAGCAGCTTGCCACCGGGACTAGCGGGAGGCCACAATGAGCAGTTCTTC | TRBJ2-1 | TRBD2 | - | TRBV4-2
CASSPTSLYTQYF | TGTGCCAGCAGTCCGACTAGCCTTTATACGCAGTATTTT | TRBJ2-3 | TRBD2 | - | TRBV28
CASRRQGDYTEAFF | TGTGCCAGCAGACGACAGGGAGATTACACTGAAGCTTTCTTT | TRBJ1-1 | TRBD1 | - | TRBV28
CASSQEERRGGRADTQYF | TGCGCCAGCAGCCAAGAGGAGCGTAGAGGGGGTCGCGCAGATACGCAGTATTTT | TRBJ2-3 | - | - | TRBV4-3
CASSLGQGDGGYTF | TGCGCCAGCAGCTTGGGACAGGGGGACGGTGGCTACACCTTC | TRBJ1-2 | TRBD1 | once | TRBV5-1
CASSPSGGESYNEQFF | TGTGCCAGCAGTCCTAGTGGGGGGGAGTCCTACAATGAGCAGTTCTTC | TRBJ2-1 | TRBD2 | - | TRBV27
CATSSWDSNEKLFF | TGTGCCACCAGCAGTTGGGACAGTAATGAAAAACTGTTTTTT | TRBJ1-4 | TRBD1 | - | TRBV15
CASSLPGTGNPDEQFF | TGTGCCAGCAGCTTACCCGGGACAGGAAATCCCGATGAGCAGTTCTTC | TRBJ2-1 | TRBD1 | - | TRBV11-3
CASSHPATGELFF | TGTGCCAGCAGCCACCCAGCGACCGGGGAGCTGTTTTTT | TRBJ2-2 | - | - | TRBV4-2
CASSGGGDTDTQYF | TGTGCCAGCAGTGGCGGGGGGGACACAGATACGCAGTATTTT | TRBJ2-3 | TRBD2 | - | TRBV6-4
CASSSAGSGANVLTF | TGTGCCAGCAGTTCGGCAGGCTCTGGGGCCAACGTCCTGACTTTC | TRBJ2-6 | - | - | TRBV6-5
CAWSVLAGDSYEQYF | TGTGCCTGGAGTGTACTAGCGGGGGACTCCTACGAGCAGTACTTC | TRBJ2-7 | TRBD2 | - | TRBV30
CAISGTLLNYEQYF | TGTGCCATCAGTGGGACTCTACTGAACTACGAGCAGTACTTC | TRBJ2-7 | - | - | TRBV10-3
CASSPGTSGSRAGELFF | TGTGCCAGCAGCCCCGGGACTAGCGGGAGCCGCGCCGGGGAGCTGTTTTTT | TRBJ2-2 | TRBD2 | - | TRBV5-4